This T cell receptor beta chain was obtained from a study of T cell repertoires in aging, cancer and after chemotherapy. Study results and caveats: Healthy donors lost TCR diversity with age mainly through richness, cancer patients through richness and evenness. Median generation probability rose over the chemotherapy interval in each cancer cohort, suggesting rebound thymic output.

The CDR3 length is 14 residues. Germline CDR1 is DFQATT and CDR2 is SNEGSKA (reference sequence). With 5 bases removed from V and 7 bases from J, the gap between germline ends came to 18 bases. Multiplex touch-down PCR with TRB-A/B primers amplified rearranged V-D-J TRB sequences. TCRdb redid the calling of the multiplex PCR reads with MiXCR, one entry per CDR3 protein. The sample records about 11,000 distinct CDR3 sequences, more than 20% being singletons. This clonotype is medium-sized within its sample. Antigen unknown. The template was genomic DNA from peripheral blood, not RNA. Sequencing was performed on blood. This chain connects TRBV20-1 to TRBJ2-1, with a possible D match to TRBD2 (5 bases). This receptor was taken from a human donor in good health. Here the CDR3 DNA reads TGCAGTGCTGAGGGCCCCCGTACAACGAATGAGCAGTTCTTC. Translation: CSAEGPRTTNEQFF.